This TCR beta chain emerged from a study of blood T cells in healthy people across ages (dated by TCRdb to 2014 to 2015). In terms of the full investigation: Template switching captured roughly one uniquely barcoded TCR beta cDNA molecule per two T cells in model experiments. Donors of different ages were randomly distributed across sequencing lanes to avoid experimental bias. The donors were divided into four age groups: young (average around 17 years), middle-aged (around 37), aged (under 70) and long-lived (roughly 86). For two donors (one aged 18 to 30 and one aged 80 or older), the study analyzed two additional independent replicas of 1 million unique cDNA reads from the same blood draw. To track age-related changes in TCR beta repertoire diversity, the study relied on deep sequencing normalized with unique cDNA molecular identifiers. General conclusions and limits of the study: The CMV infection status of donors was not known, potentially confounding age-related changes in expanded clonotypes. Bulk unsorted PBMC profiling prevented conclusive comparison of naive and antigen-experienced compartments. As age increased, observed TCR beta diversity per million T cells dropped in a roughly linear way, and a significant reduction was already evident by age 40. Estimates of total diversity from one million sequenced T cells were regarded as lower bounds and underestimates. There was a strong correlation between observed TCR beta diversity and the percentage of naive T cells measured by flow cytometry. Compared with the aged group, the long-lived group had more naive CD4+ T cells, fewer expanded clones and increased TCR diversity, a pattern suggesting age selection.

Systemically healthy Caucasian individuals from Russia, some 36 in total and aged roughly 6 to 95 years, were included as donors. Around 9.8 milliliters of peripheral blood were collected from each donor into EDTA-treated Vacutainer tubes. Ficoll-Paque density-gradient centrifugation was used to isolate PBMCs, with at least 7 million obtained per sample. Trizol reagent was used to extract total RNA from the PBMCs, yielding at least 5 micrograms per sample. For every donor, an aliquot of PBMCs went through flow cytometry to measure the percentages of naive CD45RAhigh/CD27high T cells. This clonotype has just a few counts. Its recognized antigen is unknown. Per-nucleotide qualities are absent, and no much larger clonotype sits a single base away. The library was prepared using 5' RACE. Sequencer: Illumina HiSeq 2500. A second PCR of about 6 to 12 cycles was run with a J-beta primer mix and a sample-barcoded 5' primer. A unique molecular identifier was introduced onto each TCR beta cDNA molecule by a template-switch 5' adaptor carrying 12 random nucleotides. Each sample yielded at least 3 million CDR3-containing paired-end reads. All of the RNA was converted into first-strand cDNA using the Mint cDNA synthesis kit, with a TRBC-specific oligonucleotide serving as the primer. Following uracil-DNA glycosylase treatment, all cDNA underwent a first 18-cycle PCR with the universal primers M1SS and BC2_uni_R. Processing in the source paper ran as follows. For normalization, 1 million high-quality reads were randomly selected from each sample, with every read carrying a distinct molecular identifier. Reads with shared molecular identifiers were discarded instead of being binned into consensus sequences. MiTCR, set to a Q25 quality threshold and the strictest error-elimination algorithm, was used for CDR3 identification, clonotype clustering and error correction. A nonparametric unseen species model using Euler transformation provided a lower-bound estimate of total TCR beta diversity. TCRdb reanalyzed the raw reads on its own, using fastp at Q25 for trimming and MiXCR for clone calling, and kept in-frame beta chains. When rows share a CDR3 protein, they turn into one entry using the most common DNA and genes. The V and J calls, along with clone size, are taken from TCRdb and not from the paper's own processing. Across this sample there are around 800,000 distinct CDR3 sequences, with under 45% seen only once. The leading ten clones occupy under 20% of the sample.

The CDR3 measures 14 amino acids from cysteine to phenylalanine. Only the CDR3 portion is preserved as DNA: 42 bases, with reading frame beginning at the first base. From the germline V gene, CDR1 is SGHTA and CDR2 is FQGNSA. Trimming takes 7 bases from V and 3 bases from J, and the germline ends sit 13 bases apart. The V and J genes are TRBV7-2 and TRBJ2-1; perhaps TRBD1 is the D gene, with 5 bases matching. Sequencing was performed on blood. The receptor was derived from a man in his 60s in good health. The CDR3 is CASMVRQSYNEQFF. The sequenced DNA is TGTGCCAGCATGGTCAGACAGAGCTACAATGAGCAGTTCTTC.